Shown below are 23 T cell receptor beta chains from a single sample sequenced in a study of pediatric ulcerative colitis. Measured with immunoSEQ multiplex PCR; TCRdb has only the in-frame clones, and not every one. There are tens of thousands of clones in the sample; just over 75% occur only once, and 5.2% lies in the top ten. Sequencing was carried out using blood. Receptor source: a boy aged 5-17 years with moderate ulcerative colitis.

Here the CDR3 DNA reads TGTGCCAGCTCACTCGGGACTAGCGGGGGGGTAAGCCCCTACAATGAGCAGTTCTTC. As protein: CASSLGTSGGVSPYNEQFF. The chain carries TRBV18 and TRBJ2-1; 16 bases map to TRBD2. This CDR3 spans 19 amino acids. The germline CDR1 and CDR2 sequences are KGHSH and LQKENI. J gave up 2 bases and V 4 bases, and 8 bases lay outside the gene matches.

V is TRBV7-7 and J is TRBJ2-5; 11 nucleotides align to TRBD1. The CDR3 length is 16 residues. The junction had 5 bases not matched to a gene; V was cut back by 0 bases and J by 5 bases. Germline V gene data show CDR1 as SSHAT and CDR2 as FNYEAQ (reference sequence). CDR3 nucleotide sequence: TGTGCCAGCAGCTTAGCGCTCCGGGACAGGGGGGAGACCCAGTACTTC. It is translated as CASSLALRDRGETQYF.

The CDR3 region is CASSLVHGETQYF. DNA of the CDR3: TGTGCCAGCAGCTTAGTTCACGGGGAGACCCAGTACTTC. This chain connects TRBV11-3 to TRBJ2-5; D is ambiguous. Germline CDR1 reads SGHNT; CDR2 reads YENEEA. The CDR3 sequence is 13 residues long. The V and J ends lost 1 base and 5 bases respectively, with 8 bases between them.

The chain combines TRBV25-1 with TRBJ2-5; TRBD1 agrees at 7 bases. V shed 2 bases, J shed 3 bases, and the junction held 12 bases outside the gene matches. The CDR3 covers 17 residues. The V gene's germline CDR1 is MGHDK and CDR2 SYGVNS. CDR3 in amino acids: CASSEPSFRQGEETQYF. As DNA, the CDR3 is TGTGCCAGCAGTGAACCTTCCTTCAGACAGGGCGAAGAGACCCAGTACTTC.

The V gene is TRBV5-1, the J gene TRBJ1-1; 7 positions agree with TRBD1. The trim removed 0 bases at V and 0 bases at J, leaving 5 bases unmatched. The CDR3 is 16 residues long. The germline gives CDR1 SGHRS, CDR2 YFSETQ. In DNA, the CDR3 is TGCGCCAGCAGCTTGGCAGAGGGGGCTCTGAACACTGAAGCTTTCTTT. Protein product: CASSLAEGALNTEAFF.

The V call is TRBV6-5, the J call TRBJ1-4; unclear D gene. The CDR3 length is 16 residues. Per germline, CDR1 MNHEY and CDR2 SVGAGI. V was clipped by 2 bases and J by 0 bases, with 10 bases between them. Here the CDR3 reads CASSYGVTATNEKLFF. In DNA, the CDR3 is TGTGCCAGCAGTTACGGAGTTACTGCAACTAATGAAAAACTGTTTTTT.

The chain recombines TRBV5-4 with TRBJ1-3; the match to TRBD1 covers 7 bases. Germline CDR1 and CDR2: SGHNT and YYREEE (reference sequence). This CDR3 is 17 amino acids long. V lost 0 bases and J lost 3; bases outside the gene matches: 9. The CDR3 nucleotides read TGTGCCAGCAGCTTGGATCCGACAGGGAGGGGTGGAAACACCATATATTTT. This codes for CASSLDPTGRGGNTIYF.

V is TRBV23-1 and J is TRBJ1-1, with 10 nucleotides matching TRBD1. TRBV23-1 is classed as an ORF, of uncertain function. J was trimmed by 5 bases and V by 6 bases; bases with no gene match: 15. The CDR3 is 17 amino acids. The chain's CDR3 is CASSRQMGTGDRTEAFF. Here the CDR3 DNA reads TGCGCCAGCAGCCGTCAAATGGGGACAGGGGATCGGACTGAAGCTTTCTTT.

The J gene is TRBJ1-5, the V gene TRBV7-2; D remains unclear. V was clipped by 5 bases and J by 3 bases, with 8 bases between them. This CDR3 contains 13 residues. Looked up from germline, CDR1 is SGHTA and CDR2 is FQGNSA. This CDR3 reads CASSPQNNQPQHF. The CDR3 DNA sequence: TGTGCCAGCAGCCCACAAAACAATCAGCCCCAGCATTTT. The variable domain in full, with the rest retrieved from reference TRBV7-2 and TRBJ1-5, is GAGVSQSPSNKVTEKGKDVELRCDPISGHTALYWYRQSLGQGLEFLIYFQGNSAPDKSGLPSDRFSAERTGGSVSTLTIQRTQQEDSAVYLCASSPQNNQPQHFGDGTRLSIL.

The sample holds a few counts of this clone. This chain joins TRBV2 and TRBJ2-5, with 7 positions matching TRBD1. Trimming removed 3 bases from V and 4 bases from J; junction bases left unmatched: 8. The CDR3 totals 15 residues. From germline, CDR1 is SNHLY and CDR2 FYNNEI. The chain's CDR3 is CASSDRQGGVETQYF. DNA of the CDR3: TGTGCCAGCAGTGATAGACAGGGTGGGGTAGAGACCCAGTACTTC.

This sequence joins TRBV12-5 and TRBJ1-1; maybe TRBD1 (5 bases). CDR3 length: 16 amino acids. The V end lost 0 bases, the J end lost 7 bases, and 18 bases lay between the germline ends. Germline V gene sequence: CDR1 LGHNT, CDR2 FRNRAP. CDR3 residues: CASGLVLKGSGFEAFF. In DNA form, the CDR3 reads TGTGCTAGTGGTTTGGTACTTAAGGGGAGCGGCTTTGAAGCTTTCTTT.

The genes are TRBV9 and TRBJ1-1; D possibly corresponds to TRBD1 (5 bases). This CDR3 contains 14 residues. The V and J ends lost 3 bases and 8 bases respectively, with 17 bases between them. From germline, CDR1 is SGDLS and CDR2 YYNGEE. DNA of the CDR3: TGTGCCAGCAGCGCCTCGGGGATCAGACAGGAAGCTTTCTTT. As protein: CASSASGIRQEAFF.

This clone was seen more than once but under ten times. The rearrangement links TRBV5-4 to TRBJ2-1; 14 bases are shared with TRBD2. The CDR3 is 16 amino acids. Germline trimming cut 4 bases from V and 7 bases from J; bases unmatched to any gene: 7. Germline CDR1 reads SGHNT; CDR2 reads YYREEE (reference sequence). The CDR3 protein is CASSPGGLAGVNEQFF. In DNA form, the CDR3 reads TGTGCCAGCAGCCCAGGGGGACTAGCGGGAGTAAATGAGCAGTTCTTC. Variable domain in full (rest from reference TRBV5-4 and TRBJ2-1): ETGVTQSPTHLIKTRGQQVTLRCSSQSGHNTVSWYQQALGQGPQFIFQYYREEENGRGNFPPRFSGLQFPNYSSELNVNALELDDSALYLCASSPGGLAGVNEQFFGPGTRLTVL.

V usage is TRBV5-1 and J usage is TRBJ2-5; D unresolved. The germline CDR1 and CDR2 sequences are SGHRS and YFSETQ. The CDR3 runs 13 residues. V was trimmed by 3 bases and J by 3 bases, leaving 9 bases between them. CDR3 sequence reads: CASSWPGEETQYF. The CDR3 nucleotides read TGCGCCAGCAGCTGGCCTGGCGAAGAGACCCAGTACTTC.

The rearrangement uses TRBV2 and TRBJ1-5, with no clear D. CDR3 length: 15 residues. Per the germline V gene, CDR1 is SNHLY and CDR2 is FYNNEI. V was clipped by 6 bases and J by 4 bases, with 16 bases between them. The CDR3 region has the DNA TGTGCCAGCAGCTTTATGGGGTCCGGGAATCAGCCCCAGCATTTT. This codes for CASSFMGSGNQPQHF.

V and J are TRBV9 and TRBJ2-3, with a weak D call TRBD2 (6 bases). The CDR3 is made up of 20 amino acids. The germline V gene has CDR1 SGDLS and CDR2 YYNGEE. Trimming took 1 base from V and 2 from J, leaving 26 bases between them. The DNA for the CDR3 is TGTGCCAGCAGCGTACTCCCCATTCGGGAGACGGGAACAATCACAGATACGCAGTATTTT. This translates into CASSVLPIRETGTITDTQYF.

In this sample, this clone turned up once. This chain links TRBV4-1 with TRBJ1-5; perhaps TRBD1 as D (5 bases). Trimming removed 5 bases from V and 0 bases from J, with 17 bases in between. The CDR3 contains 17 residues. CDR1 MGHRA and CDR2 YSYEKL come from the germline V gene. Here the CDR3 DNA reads TGCGCCAGCAGCGACGAAAGGGGTTTCGGTAGCAATCAGCCCCAGCATTTT. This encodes CASSDERGFGSNQPQHF.

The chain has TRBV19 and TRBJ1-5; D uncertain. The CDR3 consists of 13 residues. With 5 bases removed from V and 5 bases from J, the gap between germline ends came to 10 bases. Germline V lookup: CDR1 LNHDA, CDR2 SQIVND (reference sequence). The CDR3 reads CASSRGYYQPQHF. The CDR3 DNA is TGTGCCAGTAGTCGTGGATATTATCAGCCCCAGCATTTT.

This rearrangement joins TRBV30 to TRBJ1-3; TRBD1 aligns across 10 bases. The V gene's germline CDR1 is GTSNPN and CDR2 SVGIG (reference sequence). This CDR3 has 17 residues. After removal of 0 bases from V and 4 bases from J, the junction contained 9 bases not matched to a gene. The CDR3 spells CAWSVTRQGARGNTIYF. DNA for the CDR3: TGTGCCTGGAGTGTTACGAGACAGGGGGCGCGAGGAAACACCATATATTTT.

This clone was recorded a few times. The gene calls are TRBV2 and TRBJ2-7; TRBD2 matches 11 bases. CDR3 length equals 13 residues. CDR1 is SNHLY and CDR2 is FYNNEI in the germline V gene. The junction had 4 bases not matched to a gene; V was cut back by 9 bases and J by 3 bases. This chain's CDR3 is CARSGTSGYEQYF. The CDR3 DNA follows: TGTGCCAGATCCGGGACTAGCGGCTACGAGCAGTACTTC.

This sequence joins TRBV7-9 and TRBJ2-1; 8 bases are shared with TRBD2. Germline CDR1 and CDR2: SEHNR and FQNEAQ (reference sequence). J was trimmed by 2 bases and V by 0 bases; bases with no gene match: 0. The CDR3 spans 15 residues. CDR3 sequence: CASSLAGLAYNEQFF. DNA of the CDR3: TGTGCCAGCAGCTTAGCGGGACTAGCCTACAATGAGCAGTTCTTC.

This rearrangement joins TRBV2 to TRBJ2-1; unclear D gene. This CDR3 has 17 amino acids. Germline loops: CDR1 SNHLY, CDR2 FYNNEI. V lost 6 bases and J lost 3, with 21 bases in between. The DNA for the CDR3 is TGTGCCAGCAGGGCGAAGGCCGCCCTCCTCATCTACAATGAGCAGTTCTTC. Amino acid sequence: CASRAKAALLIYNEQFF.

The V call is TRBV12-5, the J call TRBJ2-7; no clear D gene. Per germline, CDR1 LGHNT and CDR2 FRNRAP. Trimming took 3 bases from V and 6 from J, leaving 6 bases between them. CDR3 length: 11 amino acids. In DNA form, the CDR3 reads TGTGCTAGTGGTTTCGTCCTCGAGCAGTACTTC. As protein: CASGFVLEQYF.